This T cell receptor (beta chain) came from a study of blood T cell repertoires in COVID-19 (TCRdb year 2020). About the investigation overall: Collaborator samples came from the United States, Italy and Spain and covered acute and convalescent phases of COVID-19. The dataset comprised deeply sampled blood TCRbeta repertoires from subjects exposed to, actively infected with, or recovered from COVID-19. The repertoires were made available in a free public database intended to serve as a resource for research on the immune response to SARS-CoV-2. Sample metadata almost always included a de-identified subject ID, COVID-19 status, age in years and sex. The prospective study material was composed of cDNA or gDNA derived from T cells, B-cell-depleted T cells, or PBMCs. Where available, HLA class I and class II types were taken from metadata supplied by the sample provider and were not determined by assay-based typing. The samples were drawn from the first 160 participants of the ongoing ImmuneRACE study and from 950 to 1,500 subjects provided by 6 global collaborators. Beyond this particular receptor, the publication reports: How much clinical and demographic metadata was included differed by source and by participant, and the metadata was provided uncurated.

Collaborating institutions collected whole blood in K2EDTA tubes following their own protocols. For TCRbeta analysis, collaborators shipped samples in one of three forms: frozen whole blood, isolated PBMCs, or DNA extracted from either of those sample types. V is clipped by 2 bases and J by 8 bases, and the sequence between their germline boundaries is 4 bases long. Reading the germline V gene gives CDR1 MNHEY and CDR2 SVGAGI. Reading from cysteine to phenylalanine, the CDR3 counts 12 amino acids. Only the CDR3 part of the read is kept: 36 bases, read in frame from the first base. TCRbeta CDR3 regions were amplified from genomic DNA using the immunoSEQ Assay, a bias-controlled multiplex PCR. The authors' analysis ran thus. The number of nucleated cells in each sample was estimated by amplification of reference gene primers within the assay. To quantify the absolute abundance of each unique TCRbeta CDR3 rearrangement, sequence reads were collapsed and filtered. For each sample, productive Simpson clonality was calculated as the square root of Simpson's diversity index across productive rearrangements. TCRdb stores this immuneACCESS table with in-frame sequences only. Part of the clones is absent; in the studies checked, under half of the shortfall reflects unresolved V genes, and no reason is known for the rest. Clone size and the V and J calls come from that table; the DNA yielded D and trimming. The sample records about 150,000 clones, approximately 83% of which are singletons. The top ten hold about 3.5% of the sample.

As regards this clone: Its binding antigen is unknown. Per-base quality was not reported, and no clone a single base away is much larger than it.

The sample taken for sequencing was peripheral blood. This TCR was recovered from a man aged 70-80 years with acute or convalescent COVID-19. Recombination joined TRBV6-5 with TRBJ1-6, with the D segment identity uncertain. The CDR3 region has the sequence CASSYQDSPLHF. The sequenced DNA is TGTGCCAGCAGTTACCAGGATTCACCCCTCCACTTT.